This TCR beta chain was obtained from a study of shared clonotypes between healthy human individuals. CDR3 length: 14 residues. The V end was cut by 3 bases, the J end by 3 bases, with 11 bases between. Germline assignment: CDR1 ENHRY and CDR2 SYGVKD. In CD8 memory, CD45RO+ cells were put together with CCR7-negative CD45RA+ TemRA cells. The repertoire was sequenced with immunoSEQ multiplex PCR; TCRdb's copy has only in-frame clones and lacks some. Among about 110,000 clones listed, about two thirds were seen once. The origin of this receptor is a woman in her thirties in good health. This sequence joins TRBV10-3 and TRBJ1-1; D is uncertain. The sample comprised memory CD8+ T cells sorted from blood. As for subset: CD45RO+ cells pooled with CCR7-negative TemRA cells. This CDR3 reads CAISDGWRDTEAFF. The DNA of the CDR3 is TGTGCCATCAGTGATGGGTGGAGGGACACTGAAGCTTTCTTT.